The 15 T cell receptor beta chains given below trace back to one sample, sequenced in a study of blood T cell repertoires in COVID-19. The table came from immunoSEQ multiplex PCR; TCRdb's copy has only in-frame clones and leaves some out. This table has 150,000 to 200,000 clones, approximately 77% appearing once. Specimen: peripheral blood. These receptors were taken from a woman older than 75 with active or convalescent COVID-19.

This clone appeared a few times. The chain links TRBV11-3 to TRBJ1-3; D call uncertain. The V end lost 5 bases, the J end lost 2 bases, and 7 bases lay between the germline ends. The CDR3 is made up of 13 amino acids. Germline values: CDR1 SGHNT, CDR2 YENEEA. In DNA form, the CDR3 reads TGTGCCAGCAGCCGAGGCCCTGGAAACACCATATATTTT. Residues: CASSRGPGNTIYF.

Notes on this clone: The same CDR3 arises from other DNA sequences in this sample as well. This chain links TRBV9 with TRBJ1-6; D remains ambiguous. The germline V gene has CDR1 SGDLS and CDR2 YYNGEE. The CDR3 loop spans 14 amino acids. V gave up 0 bases and J gave up 4 bases, with 5 bases separating them. CDR3 sequence (DNA): TGTGCCAGCAGCGTAGCCCAGTATAATTCACCCCTCCACTTT. Translation: CASSVAQYNSPLHF.

V gene TRBV7-2 combines with J gene TRBJ1-1; D is unclear. Germline V gene data show CDR1 as SGHTA and CDR2 as FQGNSA. V was trimmed by 2 bases and J by 2 bases, leaving 9 bases between them. The CDR3 has 14 residues. CDR3 nucleotide sequence: TGTGCCAGCAGCTTATACGATAGAAACACTGAAGCTTTCTTT. It encodes CASSLYDRNTEAFF.

This clone was counted a single time. The chain carries TRBV6-6 and TRBJ1-1, with no clear D. The V gene's germline CDR1 is MNHNY and CDR2 SVGAGI (reference sequence). Trimming shortened V by 3 bases and J by 1 base, and 6 bases separated the two germline ends. The CDR3 contains 13 residues. CDR3 nucleotides: TGTGCCAGCAGTTATGGAGGGAACACTGAAGCTTTCTTT. It yields the protein CASSYGGNTEAFF.

The chain employs TRBV10-3 and TRBJ2-1; TRBD2 aligns across 11 bases. Germline V CDR1 and CDR2: ENHRY, SYGVKD. The CDR3 sequence is 15 residues long. Trimming took 9 bases from V and 4 from J; bases not matched to a gene: 8. The CDR3 DNA is TGTGCCATAGCCGCTAGCGGGAGGTCTTACAATGAGCAGTTCTTC. Its translation: CAIAASGRSYNEQFF.

The gene calls are TRBV19 and TRBJ2-1, with 7 bases matching TRBD2. Germline V gene data show CDR1 as LNHDA and CDR2 as SQIVND (reference sequence). The CDR3 is made up of 14 amino acids. J was trimmed by 6 bases and V by 5 bases; bases with no gene match: 7. The CDR3 coding sequence is TGTGCCAGTAGTCTCCGGACTAGACTCAATGAGCAGTTCTTC. This encodes CASSLRTRLNEQFF.

The chain employs TRBV28 and TRBJ1-3, with 10 nucleotides matching TRBD1. CDR1 and CDR2 (germline): MDHEN, SYDVKM. V lost 3 bases and J lost 4; bases outside the gene matches: 3. This CDR3 is 15 amino acids long. Written as DNA, the CDR3 is TGTGCCAGCAGTTTCCGGGACAGGGGAGGAAACACCATATATTTT. Its protein is CASSFRDRGGNTIYF.

This chain links TRBV30 with TRBJ2-3, with D perhaps TRBD2 (6 bases). Looked up from germline, CDR1 is GTSNPN and CDR2 is SVGIG (reference sequence). Trimming left V 4 bases short and J 4 bases short, with 21 bases between. CDR3 length equals 16 residues. CDR3 in amino acids: CAWKAGRAEYPDTQYF. CDR3 bases: TGTGCCTGGAAGGCGGGGCGGGCAGAGTACCCAGATACGCAGTATTTT.

V gene TRBV3-1 (or the pseudogene TRBV3-2) combines with J gene TRBJ2-1; TRBD1 might be the D (5 bases). Germline loops: CDR1 LGHDT, CDR2 YNNKEL (reference sequence). The V end was cut by 2 bases, the J end by 2 bases, with 10 bases between. This CDR3 has 15 residues. The CDR3 sequence: CASSQHHRTYNEQFF. Written as DNA, the CDR3 is TGTGCCAGCAGCCAACATCACAGGACCTACAATGAGCAGTTCTTC.

This sequence joins TRBV28 and TRBJ1-2, with D unclear. This CDR3 is built from 13 residues. V lost 3 bases and J lost 4, with 9 bases in between. Germline lookup yields CDR1 MDHEN and CDR2 SYDVKM. The CDR3 loop is CASSFSGIYGYTF. The CDR3 DNA reads TGTGCCAGCAGTTTTAGCGGGATCTATGGCTACACCTTC.

The chain is built from TRBV6-1 and TRBJ2-1; 11 positions agree with TRBD2. Germline V lookup: CDR1 MNHNS, CDR2 SASEGT. The CDR3 is 16 amino acids. The V gene end was trimmed by 4 bases and the J gene end by 5 bases; junction bases not matched to a gene: 7. In nucleotides, the CDR3 is TGTGCCAGCAGTGTAGCGGGAGGGATTCTTAACAATGAGCAGTTCTTC. It translates to CASSVAGGILNNEQFF.

The chain joins TRBV4-2 to TRBJ1-3, with 7 bases fitting TRBD1. Germline-derived CDR1 and CDR2 are LGHNA and YNFKEQ. There are 18 residues in the CDR3. The junction had 12 bases not matched to a gene; V was cut back by 4 bases and J by 0 bases. In DNA, the CDR3 is TGTGCCAGCAGCCGGAATTCGGACAGGACGGTCTCTGGAAACACCATATATTTT. Residues: CASSRNSDRTVSGNTIYF.

V is TRBV4-1 and J is TRBJ1-2, with unresolved D. The CDR3 loop spans 13 amino acids. Germline V lookup: CDR1 MGHRA, CDR2 YSYEKL. Trimming took 4 bases from V and 2 from J, leaving 8 bases between them. In nucleotides, the CDR3 is TGCGCCAGCAGCCCCCGGAGCAACTATGGCTACACCTTC. It is translated as CASSPRSNYGYTF.

This rearrangement joins TRBV21-1 to TRBJ1-1. TRBV21-1 is recorded as a pseudogene. The CDR3 sequence is 13 residues long. The DNA of the CDR3 is TGTGCCAGCTCCCCCGGTGGAGGGTTTGAAGCTTTCTTT. Residues: CASSPGGGFEAFF.

The chain employs TRBV5-1 and TRBJ1-1; D may be TRBD1 (6 bases). The length of the CDR3 is 15 residues. The germline CDR1 and CDR2 sequences are SGHRS and YFSETQ. Trimming cost V 4 bases and J 0 bases, with 13 bases left between them. The CDR3 protein is CASSTSTGMNTEAFF. The DNA for the CDR3 is TGCGCCAGCAGCACCTCGACAGGAATGAACACTGAAGCTTTCTTT.